Presented here are 7 T cell receptor beta chains from one specimen sequenced in a study of blood T cell repertoires in COVID-19. Sequenced by immunoSEQ multiplex PCR; TCRdb stores in-frame clones only, minus some. Here the sample spans some 150,000 clones, over 75% being singletons. Material: peripheral blood. These receptors originate from a human donor in a cohort sampled during active COVID-19.

The chain couples TRBV7-2 to TRBJ2-1; 11 bases agree with TRBD2. The J segment lost 7 bases and the V segment lost 5 bases, leaving 10 bases of the junction unmatched. The germline V gene encodes CDR1 SGHTA and CDR2 FQGNSA. This CDR3 is 16 amino acids long. The CDR3 nucleotides read TGTGCCAGCAGCCCGACTAGCGGGGAGTCGTGGAATGAGCAGTTCTTC. Encoded protein: CASSPTSGESWNEQFF. The variable domain in full, with the rest retrieved from reference TRBV7-2 and TRBJ2-1, is GAGVSQSPSNKVTEKGKDVELRCDPISGHTALYWYRQSLGQGLEFLIYFQGNSAPDKSGLPSDRFSAERTGGSVSTLTIQRTQQEDSAVYLCASSPTSGESWNEQFFGPGTRLTVL.

The chain recombines TRBV10-3 with TRBJ2-5; the match to TRBD2 covers 12 bases. The V gene end was trimmed by 6 bases and the J gene end by 2 bases; junction bases not matched to a gene: 4. CDR3 length equals 15 residues. Germline V gene sequence: CDR1 ENHRY, CDR2 SYGVKD. As DNA, the CDR3 is TGTGCCATCAGGACTAGCGGGGGAGATCAAGAGACCCAGTACTTC. It translates to CAIRTSGGDQETQYF.

This clone was detected many times. The chain joins TRBV19 to TRBJ1-3; D gene uncertain. This CDR3 has 16 amino acids. CDR1 is LNHDA, CDR2 SQIVND, per germline (reference sequence). Trimming took 3 bases from V and 0 from J, leaving 12 bases between them. The CDR3 is CASSINGGSSGNTIYF. CDR3 DNA: TGTGCCAGTAGTATTAATGGCGGGAGCTCTGGAAACACCATATATTTT.

This clone came up once. The chain combines TRBV11-3 with TRBJ2-7; 13 nucleotides match TRBD2. The CDR3 length is 18 residues. Germline V lookup: CDR1 SGHNT, CDR2 YENEEA. The ends lost 0 bases at V and 3 bases at J; junction bases unmatched: 8. DNA of the CDR3: TGTGCCAGCAGCTTAGACTCCCCCGGGACTAGCGGGGACTACGAGCAGTACTTC. It encodes CASSLDSPGTSGDYEQYF.

This chain joins TRBV9 and TRBJ1-2; 7 nucleotides agree with TRBD1. Per germline, CDR1 SGDLS and CDR2 YYNGEE. This CDR3 comprises 14 residues. The J segment lost 3 bases and the V segment lost 0 bases, leaving 2 bases of the junction unmatched. CDR3 DNA: TGTGCCAGCAGCGTAGCTACAGGGGACTATGGCTACACCTTC. Translation: CASSVATGDYGYTF.

The V and J genes are TRBV12-3 or TRBV12-4 and TRBJ1-2, with D perhaps TRBD1 (6 bases). Trimming took off 6 bases at V and 2 bases at J, with 7 bases between the two ends. The CDR3 is 12 residues long. This CDR3 reads CASRGQNYGYTF. The DNA for the CDR3 is TGTGCCAGCAGAGGACAGAACTATGGCTACACCTTC.

V and J are TRBV11-2 and TRBJ1-6; D possibly corresponds to TRBD1 (5 bases). The V gene's germline CDR1 is SGHAT and CDR2 FQNNGV. V lost 3 bases and J 9 bases, leaving 9 bases between the germline ends. The length of the CDR3 is 13 residues. CDR3 region: CASSFRARSPLHF. The CDR3 nucleotides read TGTGCCAGCAGCTTCAGGGCTCGTTCACCCCTCCACTTT.